These T cell receptor beta chains were read from a single sample in a study of blood T cell repertoires in COVID-19. Sequencing was performed with immunoSEQ multiplex PCR; in TCRdb, only in-frame clones are kept and a portion is missing. The data contain about 200,000 clones, around 82% of them seen just once; the ten biggest clones take up approximately 12%. What was sequenced was PBMCs or T cells enriched from blood (not recorded which). Receptors were obtained from a man in his forties who had recovered from COVID-19. Both conserved end residues are part of each CDR3. A D gene is named only where the DNA matches it firmly. Not every row has a clone size; where given, it reads once, few, many or a size class.

clone_size	j_call	v_call	d_call	cdr3_aa	cdr3_nt
NA	TRBJ1-1	TRBV9	NA	CASSADGGTEAFF	TGTGCCAGCAGCGCCGACGGAGGCACTGAAGCTTTCTTT
few	TRBJ1-2	TRBV29-1	NA	CSVEWRGEAYGYTF	TGCAGCGTTGAGTGGAGGGGAGAGGCCTATGGCTACACCTTC
NA	TRBJ1-5	TRBV9	TRBD1	CASSADREGQPQHF	TGTGCCAGCAGCGCCGACAGGGAAGGCCAGCCCCAGCATTTT
once	TRBJ2-3	TRBV3-1/TRBV3-2	TRBD1	CASSPRGGRNTDTQYF	TGTGCCAGCAGCCCCCGAGGGGGCAGAAACACAGATACGCAGTATTTT
NA	TRBJ2-1	TRBV24-1	TRBD2	CATSAARKGLAGLRDEQFF	TGTGCCACCAGTGCTGCCAGGAAGGGACTAGCGGGTCTCAGGGATGAGCAGTTCTTC
NA	TRBJ2-1	TRBV19	TRBD2	CASSTQGLGYNEQFF	TGTGCCAGTAGCACCCAGGGACTAGGGTACAATGAGCAGTTCTTC
NA	TRBJ1-2	TRBV3-1/TRBV3-2	NA	CASSQGGGRGGYTF	TGTGCCAGCAGCCAAGGAGGCGGCAGGGGAGGCTACACCTTC
NA	TRBJ1-1	TRBV6-5	NA	CASSTPGTPSTEAFF	TGTGCCAGCAGTACACCCGGGACACCCTCGACTGAAGCTTTCTTT
NA	TRBJ2-1	TRBV4-2	NA	CASSSLRGGNEQFF	TGTGCCAGCAGCAGCCTTAGAGGCGGCAATGAGCAGTTCTTC
NA	TRBJ1-6	TRBV5-1	NA	CASSLRGDDSPLHF	TGCGCCAGCAGCTTGCGGGGAGACGATTCACCCCTCCACTTT
NA	TRBJ2-5	TRBV28	NA	CASRAEGGETQYF	TGTGCCAGCAGAGCGGAAGGCGGGGAGACCCAGTACTTC
NA	TRBJ2-2	TRBV25-1	TRBD2	CASSAVTSGRGTGELFF	TGTGCCAGCAGTGCAGTAACTAGCGGGAGGGGAACCGGGGAGCTGTTTTTT
NA	TRBJ2-4	TRBV7-9	NA	CASSFLGSIQYF	TGTGCCAGCAGCTTCTTGGGGAGCATTCAGTACTTC
NA	TRBJ2-5	TRBV5-1	TRBD1	CATNKDRAETQYF	TGCGCCACCAACAAGGACAGGGCGGAGACCCAGTACTTC
once	TRBJ1-1	TRBV27	NA	CASKDVWEAMNTEAFF	TGTGCCAGCAAGGATGTATGGGAGGCGATGAACACTGAAGCTTTCTTT
NA	TRBJ1-4	TRBV18	NA	CASSPPSEPNEKLFF	TGTGCCAGCTCACCACCGAGCGAGCCAAATGAAAAACTGTTTTTT
NA	TRBJ2-3	TRBV11-2	NA	CASSLVRGTSTDTQYF	TGTGCCAGCAGCTTAGTTCGGGGGACTAGCACAGATACGCAGTATTTT
NA	TRBJ1-1	TRBV2	TRBD1	CASSRDRDLWGDTEAFF	TGTGCCAGCAGTCGGGACAGGGATCTGTGGGGAGACACTGAAGCTTTCTTT
NA	TRBJ2-7	TRBV5-1	NA	CASSPAGKYYEQYF	TGCGCCAGCAGCCCGGCGGGAAAGTACTACGAGCAGTACTTC
NA	TRBJ2-1	TRBV11-3	TRBD2	CASSLGLAGVNEQFF	TGTGCCAGCAGCTTAGGACTAGCGGGAGTCAATGAGCAGTTCTTC
NA	TRBJ1-2	TRBV6-4	NA	CASSQIKNRDGYTF	TGTGCCAGCAGTCAAATAAAGAACAGGGACGGCTACACCTTC
NA	TRBJ1-3	TRBV5-5	NA	CASSFTGSSGNTIYF	TGTGCCAGCAGCTTCACAGGGAGCTCTGGAAACACCATATATTTT
NA	TRBJ1-4	TRBV6-2/TRBV6-3	NA	CASSLAGVEEKLFF	TGTGCCAGCAGTTTAGCAGGGGTGGAAGAAAAACTGTTTTTT
NA	TRBJ1-3	TRBV9	TRBD1	CASSGPTGSRNTIYF	TGTGCCAGCAGCGGCCCGACAGGGTCTAGGAACACCATATATTTT
NA	TRBJ2-3	TRBV7-3	NA	CASSKMTGSTDTQYF	TGTGCCAGCAGCAAAATGACGGGAAGCACAGATACGCAGTATTTT
few	TRBJ1-1	TRBV28	NA	CASSYQGIAEAFF	TGTGCCAGCAGTTATCAGGGGATAGCGGAAGCTTTCTTT
NA	TRBJ1-5	TRBV2	NA	CASSDISNQPQHF	TGTGCCAGCAGTGACATTAGCAATCAGCCCCAGCATTTT